These 28 T cell receptor beta chains were sequenced from one sample in a study of blood T cells in healthy people across ages. A second PCR of roughly 7 to 11 cycles used a sample-barcoded 5' primer and a J-beta primer mix. In TCRdb, the 5' RACE reads were re-called with MiXCR into one record per CDR3 protein. Of around 1.5 million distinct CDR3 sequences listed, roughly 40% are singletons. The sample consisted of blood. The receptors come from a young woman in good health.

The V and J genes are TRBV14 and TRBJ2-7; 11 bases map to TRBD2. The CDR3 totals 14 residues. The germline CDR1 and CDR2 sequences are SGHDN and FVKESK. The V gene end was trimmed by 2 bases and the J gene end by 7 bases; junction bases not matched to a gene: 4. The CDR3 here is CASSQLAGGAEQYF. The CDR3 nucleotides are TGTGCCAGCAGCCAACTAGCGGGAGGAGCAGAGCAGTACTTC.

This clonotype turned up a few times. This chain joins TRBV7-8 and TRBJ2-7; D is perhaps TRBD2 (5 bases). Germline-derived CDR1 and CDR2 are SGHVS and FQNEAQ. Trimming shortened V by 5 bases and J by 0 bases, and 11 bases separated the two germline ends. The CDR3 extends over 14 amino acids. CDR3 nucleotides: TGTGCCAGCAGCGCAGCGGAGGTCTCCTACGAGCAGTACTTC. It yields the protein CASSAAEVSYEQYF.

J is TRBJ1-5 and V is TRBV7-9; D is undetermined. V was trimmed by 1 base and J by 7 bases, leaving 11 bases between them. Germline V gene sequence: CDR1 SEHNR, CDR2 FQNEAQ (reference sequence). The CDR3 length is 14 residues. The CDR3 DNA follows: TGTGCCAGCAGCTTAGAAGGGTCGGAACAGCCCCAGCATTTT. This encodes CASSLEGSEQPQHF.

The chain is built from TRBV6-6 and TRBJ1-4; perhaps TRBD1 as D (6 bases). The ends were cut back, 6 bases at V and 8 bases at J, with 19 bases in the middle. CDR3 size: 15 residues. Germline V gene lookup returns CDR1 MNHNY and CDR2 SVGAGI (reference sequence). CDR3: CASSYKGGVGEKLFF. CDR3 DNA sequence: TGTGCCAGCAGCTACAAGGGGGGGGTCGGGGAAAAACTGTTTTTT.

The chain employs TRBV5-1 and TRBJ2-5, with D perhaps matching TRBD1 or TRBD2 (5 bases each). The V gene's germline CDR1 is SGHRS and CDR2 YFSETQ. CDR3 length: 14 amino acids. V lost 1 base to trimming and J lost 5 bases, with 12 bases between them. CDR3 nucleotide sequence: TGCGCCAGCAGCTTGTCTACGGGGACGGAGACCCAGTACTTC. It codes for CASSLSTGTETQYF.

This clonotype was seen only a few times. CDR3 coding DNA: TGTGCCAGCAGCAGGGATTTCGTCTATGGCTACACCTTC. It encodes CASSRDFVYGYTF. V is TRBV6-1 and J is TRBJ1-2; D is perhaps TRBD1 (5 bases). There are 13 residues in the CDR3. Looked up from germline, CDR1 is MNHNS and CDR2 is SASEGT. V dropped 6 bases and J dropped 4 bases, with 12 bases sitting between them.

The gene calls are TRBV29-1 and TRBJ2-7; weak D call: TRBD1 (6 bases). Trimming pared 7 bases from V and 2 bases from J, leaving 12 bases between. The CDR3 has 12 amino acids. Germline V lookup: CDR1 SQVTM, CDR2 ANQGSEA. The CDR3 reads CSARTDTYEQYF. As DNA, the CDR3 is TGCAGCGCCCGGACAGACACCTACGAGCAGTACTTC.

The chain joins TRBV5-4 to TRBJ2-1; D is unresolved. V gave up 4 bases and J gave up 7 bases, with 12 bases separating them. The V gene's germline CDR1 is SGHNT and CDR2 YYREEE (reference sequence). This CDR3 spans 13 amino acids. CDR3 sequence (DNA): TGTGCCAGCAGCCCCGCCGAGGAGAATGAGCAGTTCTTC. Its protein product is CASSPAEENEQFF.

This clonotype was found a few times. The genes are TRBV30 and TRBJ1-2; D is uncertain. The CDR3 totals 11 residues. V gave up 3 bases and J gave up 8 bases, with 10 bases separating them. Germline loops: CDR1 GTSNPN, CDR2 SVGIG (reference sequence). CDR3 sequence reads: CAWSPARGYTF. DNA for the CDR3: TGTGCCTGGAGCCCAGCCCGGGGCTACACCTTC.

This clonotype was counted a few times. This chain uses TRBV5-6 with TRBJ1-5; 9 bases fit TRBD1. Germline lookup yields CDR1 SGHDT and CDR2 YYEEEE. V was clipped by 4 bases and J by 3 bases; unmatched bases: 8. CDR3 size: 16 residues. The CDR3 coding sequence is TGTGCCAGCAGCCCCTGGACAGGGGCGGACAATCAGCCCCAGCATTTT. This codes for CASSPWTGADNQPQHF.

The chain combines TRBV28 with TRBJ1-2, with 7 bases lining up with TRBD1. CDR1 and CDR2 (germline): MDHEN, SYDVKM. This CDR3 has 16 amino acids. Unmatched junction bases numbered 10, after V lost 2 bases and J lost 4 bases. The CDR3 loop reads CASSLGDRSTLYGYTF. As DNA, the CDR3 is TGTGCCAGCAGTTTAGGGGACAGATCGACCCTCTATGGCTACACCTTC.

This clonotype was seen a handful of times. The chain employs TRBV3-1 and TRBJ2-1; unclear D gene. The CDR3 spans 14 residues. Trimming took off 6 bases at V and 8 bases at J, with 17 bases between the two ends. In germline, CDR1 is LGHDT, CDR2 YNNKEL (reference sequence). The CDR3 loop reads CASRPIVGPDEQFF. In DNA form, the CDR3 reads TGTGCCAGCAGGCCCATAGTGGGCCCGGATGAGCAGTTCTTC.

V is TRBV10-3 and J is TRBJ2-5; 8 positions agree with TRBD1. Germline V lookup: CDR1 ENHRY, CDR2 SYGVKD. The CDR3 consists of 14 residues. The trim removed 9 bases at V and 11 bases at J, leaving 17 bases unmatched. CDR3 region: CAIGADRGGNEQYF. As DNA, the CDR3 is TGTGCCATTGGGGCCGACAGGGGAGGTAATGAGCAGTACTTC.

This clonotype was counted many times. V and J are TRBV29-1 and TRBJ1-2, with D possibly matching TRBD1 (5 bases). Germline lookup yields CDR1 SQVTM and CDR2 ANQGSEA. CDR3 length: 12 amino acids. The V gene lost 2 bases and the J gene lost 4 bases, with 8 bases spanning the gap. The CDR3 sequence is CSVESGGYGYTF. For the CDR3, the DNA is TGCAGCGTTGAATCGGGGGGCTATGGCTACACCTTC.

This chain joins TRBV28 and TRBJ2-5; D is ambiguous. V was pared by 4 bases and J by 1 base, with 7 bases between. CDR1 and CDR2 (germline): MDHEN, SYDVKM. The CDR3 is 13 amino acids. The CDR3 sequence is CASSSHFQETQYF. The DNA for the CDR3 is TGTGCCAGCAGTTCCCACTTCCAAGAGACCCAGTACTTC.

The chain couples TRBV20-1 to TRBJ2-4, with 7 positions matching TRBD1. Looked up from germline, CDR1 is DFQATT and CDR2 is SNEGSKA (reference sequence). The CDR3 extends over 14 amino acids. The V segment lost 5 bases and the J segment 5 bases; nucleotides outside the gene matches: 9. CDR3 DNA sequence: TGCAGTGCTCCCACCCGGACAGGCCAAAACATTCAGTACTTC. It specifies CSAPTRTGQNIQYF.

This clonotype has a single count. The CDR3 loop is CASSFHGTSGDPTYNEQFF. CDR3 in DNA: TGCGCCAGCAGCTTCCACGGGACTAGCGGGGACCCCACCTACAATGAGCAGTTCTTC. This chain connects TRBV5-1 to TRBJ2-1, with TRBD2 identical over 13 bases. CDR3 size: 19 residues. The germline gives CDR1 SGHRS, CDR2 YFSETQ. J was trimmed by 2 bases and V by 2 bases; bases with no gene match: 10.

On this clonotype itself: An end of the junction does not agree with germline; a read error may underlie this. The chain couples TRBV3-1 to TRBJ1-2; 8 bases map to TRBD1. Germline CDR1 and CDR2: LGHDT and YNNKEL (reference sequence). This CDR3 is 13 amino acids long. In DNA form, the CDR3 reads TGTGCCGGCAGCCTCGGACAGGGCAATGGCTACACCTTC. The encoded protein is CAGSLGQGNGYTF.

This chain links TRBV6-5 with TRBJ1-1; D is possibly TRBD1 (6 bases). Germline V gene data show CDR1 as MNHEY and CDR2 as SVGAGI. The CDR3 has 15 residues. Trimming shortened V by 6 bases and J by 5 bases, and 19 bases separated the two germline ends. DNA of the CDR3: TGTGCCAGCAGCTTTAAACCGTGGGGGCGGACTGAAGCTTTCTTT. This sequence encodes CASSFKPWGRTEAFF.

This clonotype appeared a few times. The CDR3, as DNA: TGTGCGGTCTCCGACTCGGAGACCCAGTACTTC. Its protein is CAVSDSETQYF. The chain combines TRBV6-5 with TRBJ2-5; no definite D call. Germline loops: CDR1 MNHEY, CDR2 SVGAGI. The CDR3 is 11 residues long.

This chain uses TRBV11-2 with TRBJ2-2, with D maybe TRBD1 (5 bases). There are 13 residues in the CDR3. Germline loops: CDR1 SGHAT, CDR2 FQNNGV. With 5 bases removed from V and 8 bases from J, the gap between germline ends came to 12 bases. The CDR3 region is CASSDGQGGELFF. For the CDR3, the DNA is TGTGCCAGCAGCGACGGACAAGGAGGGGAGCTGTTTTTT.

The chain employs TRBV15 and TRBJ2-1; the match to TRBD2 covers 8 bases. V was pared by 1 base and J by 5 bases, with 13 bases of the junction left unmatched. The CDR3 totals 18 residues. CDR1 LNHNV and CDR2 YYDKDF come from the germline V gene (reference sequence). CDR3 DNA: TGTGCCACCAGCAGAGGGTTTGGGGTGGGACTAGAAAACAATGAGCAGTTCTTC. It specifies CATSRGFGVGLENNEQFF.

The chain combines TRBV3-1 with TRBJ2-7, with 8 bases aligning to TRBD2. CDR1 and CDR2 (germline): LGHDT, YNNKEL (reference sequence). V lost 1 base, J lost 5 bases, and 7 bases stayed unmatched. This CDR3 has 15 amino acids. CDR3 in amino acids: CASSQGAVAGHEQYF. The CDR3 nucleotides read TGTGCCAGCAGCCAAGGAGCAGTAGCGGGACACGAGCAGTACTTC.

The V and J genes are TRBV6-5 and TRBJ1-2, with 8 bases that match TRBD1. Germline V gene sequence: CDR1 MNHEY, CDR2 SVGAGI. V gave up 6 bases and J gave up 3 bases; unmatched junction bases: 6. CDR3 length: 14 residues. CDR3 sequence: CASSPGQVYYGYTF. DNA of the CDR3: TGTGCCAGCAGCCCGGGACAGGTTTACTATGGCTACACCTTC.

This chain connects TRBV7-9 to TRBJ1-6, with D possibly being TRBD1 (5 bases). CDR3 length: 15 amino acids. The V and J ends lost 6 bases and 8 bases respectively, with 17 bases between them. The V gene's germline CDR1 is SEHNR and CDR2 FQNEAQ (reference sequence). The CDR3 is CASSFDLTVDSPLHF. The CDR3 DNA is TGTGCCAGCAGTTTCGATTTGACAGTCGATTCACCCCTCCACTTT.

There are a few counts of this clonotype. The V and J genes are TRBV28 and TRBJ1-1, with D possibly being TRBD1 (5 bases). Germline V gene lookup returns CDR1 MDHEN and CDR2 SYDVKM. This CDR3 has 12 residues. V was pared by 7 bases and J by 6 bases, with 12 bases between. CDR3 DNA: TGTGCCAGCATCACCCCGACAGCTGAAGCTTTCTTT. It specifies CASITPTAEAFF.

CDR3 in DNA: TGTGCCATTCGGACTAGCGGGGGGTCCAGCTCCTACAATGAGCAGTTCTTC. This encodes CAIRTSGGSSSYNEQFF. V usage is TRBV10-3 and J usage is TRBJ2-1; TRBD2 agrees at 14 bases. J lost 0 bases, V lost 9 bases, and 7 bases had no gene match. Germline V gene lookup returns CDR1 ENHRY and CDR2 SYGVKD. This CDR3 has 17 amino acids.

The CDR3 nucleotides are TGTGCCAGCAGTTTATTGGGGGACAGAGCTTACGAGCAGTACTTC. It yields the protein CASSLLGDRAYEQYF. The chain has TRBV28 and TRBJ2-7; TRBD1 matches at 7 bases. The V gene end was trimmed by 1 base and the J gene end by 4 bases; junction bases not matched to a gene: 7. This CDR3 has 15 residues. Germline V gives CDR1 MDHEN, CDR2 SYDVKM.